A selection of T cell receptor beta chains follows, all from one sample in a study of T cell repertoires in cytomegalovirus infection. Their antigens remain unidentified. TCRdb itself ran the reads through MiXCR, one entry per CDR3 protein. This table holds 100,000 to 150,000 distinct CDR3 sequences, more than 20% found once. The material sequenced was PBMCs, sequenced either directly or after in vitro stimulation (not recorded which). Receptors were obtained from a human donor in good health (CMV status not recorded). Some clones in this sample may be carry-over from other donors' samples. Both conserved end residues are part of each CDR3. The D gene is left open where the match is weak. Where a row states a size, it is once, few, many or the class of an expanded clone; other rows omit it.

TRBD2	TRBJ2-1	few	TRBV29-1	TGCAGCGCCGGACTAGCGGGAGAGGGGGACAATGAGCAGTTCTTC	CSAGLAGEGDNEQFF
-	TRBJ2-2	many	TRBV7-2	TGCGCCAGCAGCTTACTGAGGAACACCGGGGAGCTGTTTTTT	CASSLLRNTGELFF
-	TRBJ2-1	few	TRBV2	TGTGCCAGCAGTGTAGCAGGGGGGGACAATGAGCAGTTCTTC	CASSVAGGDNEQFF
TRBD1	TRBJ1-2	few	TRBV12-3/TRBV12-4	TGTGCCAGCAGTTTGGAGGGGGCGCGGGGCTACACCTTC	CASSLEGARGYTF
-	TRBJ1-5	-	TRBV6-6	TGTGCCAGCAGCCGCGACAGTGACCGCCAGCCCCAGCATTTT	CASSRDSDRQPQHF
-	TRBJ2-1	-	TRBV28	TGTGCCAGCAGCACCCTGGATTACGGGGAGCAGTTCTTC	CASSTLDYGEQFF
-	TRBJ2-3	-	TRBV6-2/TRBV6-3	TGTGCCAGCAGTTACCAGACTTCAGATACGCAGTATTTT	CASSYQTSDTQYF
-	TRBJ1-6	few	TRBV19	TGTGCCAGTAGTATTCGGGGAATGGCACCCCTCCACTTT	CASSIRGMAPLHF
-	TRBJ1-2	many	TRBV7-2	TGTGCCAGCAGCTTAGGACAGTCTAACTATGGCTACACCTTC	CASSLGQSNYGYTF
-	TRBJ1-3	few	TRBV29-1	TGCAGCCGACCGGGCCGGGGCCACTCTGGAAACACCATATATTTT	CSRPGRGHSGNTIYF
-	TRBJ2-1	few	TRBV14	TGTGCCAGCAGCCAAAGCCTCGGGACTCCTTATTATGAGCAGTTCTTC	CASSQSLGTPYYEQFF
-	TRBJ1-1	many	TRBV7-2	TGTGCCAGCAGCTTAAGGGTGTCTCAAACTGAAGCTTTCTTT	CASSLRVSQTEAFF
-	TRBJ1-2	few	TRBV5-4	TGTGCCAGCAGCTTGACGGGAGCGTCCAACTATGGCTACACCTTC	CASSLTGASNYGYTF
TRBD1	TRBJ1-1	few	TRBV27	TGTGCCAGCAGTTGGAACCCCATCGGGACAGGCGCGGCTGAAGCTTTCTTT	CASSWNPIGTGAAEAFF
TRBD1	TRBJ1-1	-	TRBV4-1	TGCGCCAGCAGCCAGCTCACAGGGGGCTACACTGAAGCTTTCTTT	CASSQLTGGYTEAFF
TRBD2	TRBJ2-3	few	TRBV7-2	TGTGCCAGCAGCTTACTTAGCGGGAGGACAGATACGCAGTATTTT	CASSLLSGRTDTQYF
TRBD2	TRBJ2-1	few	TRBV20-1	TGCAGTGCTAATCGGGGACTAAACAATGAGCAGTTCTTC	CSANRGLNNEQFF
-	TRBJ2-1	-	TRBV11-3	TGTGCCAGCAGCTTTGTGGGAGGGGGGGGGCAGTTCTTC	CASSFVGGGGQFF
-	TRBJ1-2	many	TRBV28	TGTGCCAGCAGTTCCTACCCAGACATCTATGGCTACACCTTC	CASSSYPDIYGYTF
-	TRBJ2-7	few	TRBV6-2/TRBV6-3	TGTGCCAGCAGTTCTCCCAACAGGGCCACTTCCTACGAGCAGTACTTC	CASSSPNRATSYEQYF
-	TRBJ1-1	few	TRBV18	TGTGCCAGCTCACCTCCGGGCCCGATTAGAAACACTGAAGCTTTCTTT	CASSPPGPIRNTEAFF
-	TRBJ2-5	-	TRBV4-1	TGCGCCAGCAGCCATCTAAAGGCAGGATTCGGGACCCAGTACTTC	CASSHLKAGFGTQYF
TRBD2	TRBJ2-5	many	TRBV7-2	TGTGCCAGCAGCTCGGGACTAGCGGGACAAGAGACCCAGTACTTC	CASSSGLAGQETQYF
-	TRBJ2-1	-	TRBV18	TGTGCCAGCTCACCGCGGGACTTGAGCTCCTACAATGAGCAGTTCTTC	CASSPRDLSSYNEQFF
TRBD2	TRBJ2-3	many	TRBV7-2	TGTGCCAACAGCTTTGGGGGACTAGCGGGAGGAGCTGGCACAGATACGCAGTATTTT	CANSFGGLAGGAGTDTQYF
TRBD2	TRBJ2-3	-	TRBV11-3	TGTGCCAGCAGCGTAAGACTAGCGGGAGCAGCAGATACGCAGTATTTT	CASSVRLAGAADTQYF
TRBD1	TRBJ2-3	-	TRBV2	TGTGCCAGCAGTGAACAACAGGGGGCCACTAGCACAGATACGGAGTATTTT	CASSEQQGATSTDTEYF
TRBD1	TRBJ2-7	-	TRBV15	TGTGCCACCAGCAGAGAAAGGGACAGGGGGTCCGAGCAGTACTTC	CATSRERDRGSEQYF
-	TRBJ2-1	few	TRBV7-2	TGTGCCAGCAGCTTAGTTGGTAGTGGAGATGAGCAGTTCTTC	CASSLVGSGDEQFF
TRBD1	TRBJ2-7	-	TRBV7-2	TGTGCCAGCAGCGGGGGACAGGGGGCAAGGTACGAGCAGTACTTC	CASSGGQGARYEQYF
-	TRBJ1-2	-	TRBV5-4	TGTGCCAGCAGCCAGGACAGCGAGTATGGCTACACCTTC	CASSQDSEYGYTF
-	TRBJ2-3	few	TRBV14	TGTGCCAGCAGCCAAGTGGTCGACACAGATACGCAGTATTTT	CASSQVVDTDTQYF
-	TRBJ2-5	-	TRBV20-1	TGCAGTGCTAGGGCCAACAGGGCCCAAGAGACCCAGTACTTC	CSARANRAQETQYF
-	TRBJ2-5	-	TRBV15	TGTGCCACCAGCAGCCGCGCTAGCGAACAAGAGACCCAGTACTTC	CATSSRASEQETQYF
TRBD1	TRBJ1-5	-	TRBV19	TGTGCCAGTAGCTTAAACCTCGGGACAGGGAGATTTGGCAATCAGCCCCAGCATTTT	CASSLNLGTGRFGNQPQHF
-	TRBJ2-1	few	TRBV7-2	TGTGCCAGCAGCTTAATGCTGGGGATCAATGAGCAGTTCTTC	CASSLMLGINEQFF
-	TRBJ2-1	few	TRBV11-2	TGTGCCAGCAAACTCTCCCCCCCCGGGAGTGGTTCGGATACGGCTGAGCAGTTCTTC	CASKLSPPGSGSDTAEQFF
TRBD1	TRBJ1-2	-	TRBV7-9	TGTGCCAGCAGCACAGGACAGGGCGGTTTCGGCTACACCTTC	CASSTGQGGFGYTF
TRBD1	TRBJ1-4	-	TRBV7-3	TGTGCCAGCGACCCCGGACAGGGGGCTGAAAAACTGTTTTTT	CASDPGQGAEKLFF
TRBD1	TRBJ1-2	-	TRBV11-1	TGTGCCAGCAGCTTAGGGGCCGGGACAGGAGTCTGCACCTTC	CASSLGAGTGVCTF